This note documents a single TCR beta chain sequence. Trimming took off 0 bases at V and 0 bases at J, with 13 bases between the two ends. CDR1 and CDR2 from the germline V gene are SGDLS and YYNGEE. The CDR3 runs to 18 residues. Original analysis: By means of reference gene primer amplification, nucleated cell counts were estimated. Sequencing used immunoSEQ multiplex PCR; TCRdb keeps in-frame clones, though not all of them. Clonal size and the V and J genes are those of that table, whereas D and trimming came from the DNA. The data show a few hundred thousand clones, roughly 85% seen once. The data stem from a study of blood T cell repertoires in COVID-19. Whole-study context: The United States, Italy and Spain provided the acute and convalescent COVID-19 samples. From T cells, B-cell-depleted T cells, or PBMCs came the material, which was cDNA or gDNA.

Sequencing was done on a sample of peripheral blood. This TCR was sampled from a young woman with acute or convalescent COVID-19. J is TRBJ2-6 and V is TRBV9; D is possibly TRBD2 (6 bases). CDR3 amino acids: CASSVAGGILSGANVLTF. CDR3 DNA: TGTGCCAGCAGCGTAGCCGGCGGGATCCTCTCTGGGGCCAACGTCCTGACTTTC.